These 19 T cell receptor beta chains were sequenced from one sample in a study of T cells after yellow fever vaccination. TCRdb processed the 5' RACE reads anew with MiXCR; each CDR3 protein has one entry. The data contain about 340,000 distinct CDR3 sequences, around 4.1% of them singletons. Here the sequenced sample was PBMCs, taken 5 days after the yellow fever booster vaccination. The receptors shown here come from a man between 18 and 29 years old who received the YFV17D yellow fever vaccine.

The V call is TRBV29-1, the J call TRBJ2-7; D is uncertain. V was shortened by 4 bases and J by 2 bases, with 6 bases between the two germline ends. Germline V lookup: CDR1 SQVTM, CDR2 ANQGSEA. The CDR3 length is 11 residues. CDR3 amino acids: CSVALAYEQYF. Here the CDR3 DNA reads TGCAGCGTTGCGCTTGCCTACGAGCAGTACTTC.

In its sample, this clonotype was seen a few times. This rearrangement joins TRBV5-6 to TRBJ2-5; either TRBD1 or TRBD2 may supply D (6 bases each). Germline V gene lookup returns CDR1 SGHDT and CDR2 YYEEEE. The CDR3 loop spans 14 amino acids. V lost 3 bases to trimming and J lost 5 bases, with 14 bases between them. DNA for the CDR3: TGTGCCAGCAGCTATATGACAGGAGGGGAGACCCAGTACTTC. Encoded protein: CASSYMTGGETQYF.

This clonotype has more than one count but fewer than ten. The V call is TRBV10-3, the J call TRBJ1-1; unclear D gene. V was cut by 7 bases and J by 6 bases, with 15 bases left in between. Germline-derived CDR1 and CDR2 are ENHRY and SYGVKD. This CDR3 region has 13 residues. CDR3 nucleotide sequence: TGTGCCATCACCGGGCTGGGGATGCCTGAAGCTTTCTTT. It translates to CAITGLGMPEAFF.

This clonotype was observed many times. The chain recombines TRBV20-1 with TRBJ2-5; TRBD2 might be the D (6 bases). V was pared by 6 bases and J by 2 bases, with 10 bases between. The CDR3 extends over 12 amino acids. Germline V gene sequence: CDR1 DFQATT, CDR2 SNEGSKA (reference sequence). The CDR3 protein is CSAGLPQETQYF. The DNA for the CDR3 is TGCAGTGCGGGACTCCCGCAAGAGACCCAGTACTTC.

This clonotype occurred many times. One end of the junction varies from germline; a read error may be responsible. The rearrangement links TRBV7-7 to TRBJ1-1; D remains unclear. CDR1 and CDR2 from the germline V gene are SSHAT and FNYEAQ (reference sequence). The CDR3 consists of 13 residues. The CDR3 loop is CASSLDQNTEAFF. The DNA for the CDR3 is TGCGCCAGCAGCTTGGATCAGAACACTGAAGCTTTCTTT.

This clonotype has ten or more counts. This chain joins TRBV7-2 and TRBJ2-1, with D tentatively TRBD1 or TRBD2 (6 bases each). The CDR3 extends over 14 amino acids. V was trimmed by 5 bases and J by 10 bases, leaving 18 bases between them. Germline CDR1 SGHTA, CDR2 FQGNSA. CDR3 DNA: TGTGCCAGCAGCGGCTTACGGGGGCGAGGAGAGCAGTTCTTC. This codes for CASSGLRGRGEQFF.

Only a few counts were recorded for this clonotype. The chain is built from TRBV18 and TRBJ2-6, with 7 positions matching TRBD1. After removal of 3 bases from V and 3 bases from J, the junction contained 8 bases not matched to a gene. CDR1 is KGHSH, CDR2 LQKENI, per germline. The CDR3 totals 17 residues. CDR3 loop: CASSPRQGESGANVLTF. The CDR3 DNA sequence: TGTGCCAGCTCACCTAGACAGGGTGAAAGTGGGGCCAACGTCCTGACTTTC.

This clonotype was seen repeatedly, ten times or more. V and J are TRBV7-7 and TRBJ2-3, with TRBD1 matching over 8 bases. V lost 3 bases, J lost 4 bases, and 3 bases stayed unmatched. Germline assignment: CDR1 SSHAT and CDR2 FNYEAQ (reference sequence). This CDR3 spans 14 amino acids. Written as DNA, the CDR3 is TGTGCCAGCAGCTTGGGCAGGGGGCCAGATACGCAGTATTTT. Its protein is CASSLGRGPDTQYF. The full variable domain, completed using reference TRBV7-7 and TRBJ2-3, is GAGVSQSPRYKVTKRGQDVTLRCDPISSHATLYWYQQALGQGPEFLTYFNYEAQPDKSGLPSDRFSAERPEGSISTLTIQRTEQRDSAMYRCASSLGRGPDTQYFGPGTRLTVL.

This chain uses TRBV7-9 with TRBJ2-2, with D maybe TRBD2 (6 bases). The CDR3 runs 14 residues. V lost 10 bases and J lost 7, with 19 bases in between. Germline CDR1 reads SEHNR; CDR2 reads FQNEAQ (reference sequence). CDR3 in amino acids: CATAGPPAYGELFF. The DNA for the CDR3 is TGTGCCACCGCGGGGCCTCCCGCTTACGGGGAGCTGTTTTTT.

The sample holds a few counts of this clonotype. V is TRBV3-1 and J is TRBJ1-1; unclear D gene. This CDR3 region has 15 residues. Trimming stripped 1 base from V and 1 base from J, with 10 bases between. Germline V lookup: CDR1 LGHDT, CDR2 YNNKEL (reference sequence). For the CDR3, the DNA is TGTGCCAGCAGCCAAGGCGGCAGTGGGAACACTGAAGCTTTCTTT. Protein sequence: CASSQGGSGNTEAFF.

This chain uses TRBV27 with TRBJ2-7; 12 bases are shared with TRBD2. Germline-derived CDR1 and CDR2 are MNHEY and SMNVEV (reference sequence). This CDR3 comprises 16 residues. Unmatched junction bases numbered 5, after V lost 5 bases and J lost 0 bases. The CDR3 DNA reads TGTGCCAGCAGTCCCGAGACTAGCGGGGGCTCCTACGAGCAGTACTTC. It translates to CASSPETSGGSYEQYF.

V and J are TRBV6-1 and TRBJ1-5; unclear D gene. The CDR3 runs 12 residues. Germline V gene sequence: CDR1 MNHNS, CDR2 SASEGT. Trimming pared 9 bases from V and 3 bases from J, leaving 9 bases between. As DNA, the CDR3 is TGTGCCAGTGGGCGGCTCAATCAGCCCCAGCATTTT. Its protein product is CASGRLNQPQHF.

The V gene is TRBV3-1, the J gene TRBJ2-1; D might be TRBD2 (5 bases). The CDR3 extends over 13 amino acids. The ends were cut back, 6 bases at V and 7 bases at J, with 13 bases in the middle. The V gene's germline CDR1 is LGHDT and CDR2 YNNKEL (reference sequence). CDR3 amino acids: CASRTLAGNEQFF. The CDR3 DNA follows: TGTGCCAGCAGAACCCTAGCAGGAAATGAGCAGTTCTTC.

The chain joins TRBV7-2 to TRBJ1-4, with D tentatively TRBD1 (5 bases). The CDR3 loop spans 16 amino acids. Germline V lookup: CDR1 SGHTA, CDR2 FQGNSA. V lost 1 base to trimming and J lost 3 bases, with 12 bases between them. The CDR3 reads CASSLGLGGANEKLFF. CDR3 coding DNA: TGTGCCAGCAGCTTAGGACTCGGGGGTGCTAATGAAAAACTGTTTTTT.

This clonotype was seen ten or more times. V and J are TRBV11-2 and TRBJ1-2, with D uncertain. Deletions cut 5 bases from V and 3 bases from J, with 13 bases between. Germline V gives CDR1 SGHAT, CDR2 FQNNGV. This CDR3 is built from 14 residues. CDR3 residues: CASSPRDLYYGYTF. CDR3 bases: TGTGCCAGCAGCCCCCGGGATTTATACTATGGCTACACCTTC.

The chain carries TRBV9 and TRBJ2-3; D remains ambiguous. Trimming stripped 4 bases from V and 1 base from J, with 10 bases between. The CDR3 consists of 14 residues. Germline CDR1 is SGDLS and CDR2 is YYNGEE. CDR3 nucleotide sequence: TGTGCCAGCAGCACCCCCGCGGGCACAGATACGCAGTATTTT. It encodes CASSTPAGTDTQYF.

The chain couples TRBV6-5 to TRBJ2-6; no definite D call. This CDR3 region has 16 residues. Trimming left V 5 bases short and J 0 bases short, with 11 bases between. Germline V gives CDR1 MNHEY, CDR2 SVGAGI. This CDR3 reads CASSRDPRSGANVLTF. The CDR3 DNA sequence: TGTGCCAGCAGTCGTGACCCCCGCTCTGGGGCCAACGTCCTGACTTTC.

V and J are TRBV10-3 and TRBJ2-6; 7 nucleotides agree with TRBD1. Germline V gives CDR1 ENHRY, CDR2 SYGVKD. V gave up 9 bases and J gave up 0 bases; unmatched junction bases: 8. There are 16 residues in the CDR3. CDR3 residues: CAIPGQPSSGANVLTF. The CDR3, as DNA: TGTGCCATTCCGGGACAGCCAAGCTCTGGGGCCAACGTCCTGACTTTC.

This clonotype appeared many times. The V call is TRBV4-3, the J call TRBJ2-5; D is ambiguous. Trimming stripped 0 bases from V and 10 bases from J, with 12 bases between. Germline CDR1 is LGHNA and CDR2 is YSLEER. CDR3 size: 13 residues. CDR3 in DNA: TGCGCCAGCAGCCAAGATAAGAGAGGTGACCAGTACTTC. It specifies CASSQDKRGDQYF.